These T cell receptor beta chains were read from a single sample in a study of graft-versus-host responses after intestinal transplantation. Profiled with immunoSEQ multiplex PCR; TCRdb holds only in-frame clones, not every one. The sample has under 150,000 clones, 85% to 95% seen once. These receptors' antigens are unknown. The sequenced sample was unstimulated CD4+ T cells sorted from spleen or lymph node cells, obtained before intestinal transplant. Receptor source: a human donor who received an intestinal transplant. Each CDR3 is given with its conserved first and last residue. Fields, in order: V gene, J gene, CDR3 protein.

>TRBV5-1|TRBJ1-3
CASSLDGGLGNTIYF
>TRBV27|TRBJ1-2
CASSSLQRGVHGYTF
>TRBV7-8|TRBJ2-7
CASSLEQGNSYEQYF
>TRBV5-6|TRBJ2-1
CASSFWTGFVNEQFF
>TRBV6-1|TRBJ2-7
CASPTDSQYEQYF
>TRBV5-4|TRBJ2-3
CASSLDGGNTDTQYF
>TRBV28|TRBJ1-5
CASSLGTKYQPQHF
>TRBV5-4|TRBJ2-3
CASSLLVLAGEGMDTQYF
>TRBV5-1|TRBJ2-2
CASSFGDTGELFF
>TRBV7-2|TRBJ2-3
CASTLGGAASTDTQYF
>TRBV18|TRBJ2-7
CASSAQQVSYEQYF
>TRBV5-6|TRBJ2-7
CASSFVTSGSLRVLKQYF
>TRBV30|TRBJ2-4
CAWSLLGIQYF
>TRBV4-2|TRBJ1-1
CASSQGRTEAFF
>TRBV5-1|TRBJ1-5
CASSPTGREPQHF
>TRBV23-1|TRBJ2-5
CAIDRGTQETQYF
>TRBV30|TRBJ2-1
CAWRLVSNEQFF